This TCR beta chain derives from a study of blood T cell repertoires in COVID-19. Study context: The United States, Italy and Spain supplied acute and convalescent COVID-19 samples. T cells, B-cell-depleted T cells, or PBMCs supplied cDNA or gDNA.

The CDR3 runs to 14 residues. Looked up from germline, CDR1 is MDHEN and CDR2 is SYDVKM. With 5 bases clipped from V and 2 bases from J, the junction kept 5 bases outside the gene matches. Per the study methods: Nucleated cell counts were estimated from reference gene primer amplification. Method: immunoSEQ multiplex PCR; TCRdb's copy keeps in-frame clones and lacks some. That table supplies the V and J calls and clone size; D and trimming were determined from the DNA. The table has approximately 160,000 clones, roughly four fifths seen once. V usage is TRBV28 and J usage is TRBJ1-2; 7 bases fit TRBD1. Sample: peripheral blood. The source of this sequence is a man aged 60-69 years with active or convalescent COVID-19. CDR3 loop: CASSRPDRNYGYTF. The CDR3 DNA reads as TGTGCCAGCAGTCGTCCGGACAGGAACTATGGCTACACCTTC.